These 6 T cell receptor beta chains were all obtained from the same sample, sequenced in a study of neurological immune-mediated disorders. One entry per CDR3 protein results from TCRdb running MiXCR on the 5' RACE reads. This sample has about 55,000 distinct CDR3 sequences, with 3.5% to 4% found just once. Sequences were obtained from CD4+ T cells from blood. The receptors here all came from a woman aged 35 to 49 with multiple sclerosis.

This clonotype was counted many times. The CDR3 sequence is CASSLGRIEAFF. The CDR3 region has the DNA TGTGCCAGCAGCTTAGGCCGGATTGAAGCTTTCTTT. The gene calls are TRBV7-2 and TRBJ1-1, with D uncertain. The CDR3 runs 12 residues. V lost 1 base and J 7 bases, leaving 7 bases between the germline ends. CDR1 and CDR2 from the germline V gene are SGHTA and FQGNSA.

This clonotype was recorded many times. The chain combines TRBV10-3 with TRBJ2-1; D might be TRBD1 (5 bases). CDR1 and CDR2 (germline): ENHRY, SYGVKD. The CDR3 runs 14 residues. The V gene lost 6 bases and the J gene lost 5 bases, with 14 bases spanning the gap. The CDR3 DNA reads as TGTGCCATCAGCTGGGGCAGGGCGAACAATGAGCAGTTCTTC. Protein sequence: CAISWGRANNEQFF.

In this sample, this clonotype turned up many times. V and J are TRBV6-1 and TRBJ1-2, with a possible D match to TRBD1 (6 bases). Between the trimmed V and J ends, which lost 2 bases and 6 bases, there was a span of 16 bases. CDR1 and CDR2 from the germline V gene are MNHNS and SASEGT. This CDR3 region has 15 residues. CDR3 sequence: CASSERRQERDGYTF. CDR3 in DNA: TGTGCCAGCAGTGAAAGGCGACAGGAAAGGGATGGCTACACCTTC.

This clonotype was observed many times. V gene TRBV29-1 combines with J gene TRBJ1-5, with no clear D. Per germline, CDR1 SQVTM and CDR2 ANQGSEA. There are 13 residues in the CDR3. The ends were cut back, 4 bases at V and 4 bases at J, with 11 bases in the middle. CDR3 nucleotides: TGCAGCGTTGGGAACGGACCAAATCAGCCCCAGCATTTT. It translates to CSVGNGPNQPQHF.

The chain recombines TRBV18 with TRBJ2-1; 10 bases align to TRBD1. CDR3 length equals 16 residues. The trim removed 3 bases at V and 6 bases at J, leaving 8 bases unmatched. Germline loops: CDR1 KGHSH, CDR2 LQKENI. The CDR3 loop reads CASSPPGTGESNEQFF. The CDR3 coding sequence is TGTGCCAGCTCACCCCCCGGGACAGGGGAAAGCAATGAGCAGTTCTTC.

In this sample, this clonotype turned up many times. This chain uses TRBV5-1 with TRBJ2-7; 8 nucleotides align to TRBD2. Trimming cost V 4 bases and J 2 bases; bases outside gene matches: 8. Germline V gene data show CDR1 as SGHRS and CDR2 as YFSETQ. This CDR3 has 15 amino acids. The CDR3 region has the DNA TGCGCCAGCAGCCCCCGCCGGGGGGGGGCCTACGAGCAGTACTTC. Translated, it gives CASSPRRGGAYEQYF. The variable domain in full, with the rest retrieved from reference TRBV5-1 and TRBJ2-7, is KAGVTQTPRYLIKTRGQQVTLSCSPISGHRSVSWYQQTPGQGLQFLFEYFSETQRNKGNFPGRFSGRQFSNSRSEMNVSTLELGDSALYLCASSPRRGGAYEQYFGPGTRLTVT.